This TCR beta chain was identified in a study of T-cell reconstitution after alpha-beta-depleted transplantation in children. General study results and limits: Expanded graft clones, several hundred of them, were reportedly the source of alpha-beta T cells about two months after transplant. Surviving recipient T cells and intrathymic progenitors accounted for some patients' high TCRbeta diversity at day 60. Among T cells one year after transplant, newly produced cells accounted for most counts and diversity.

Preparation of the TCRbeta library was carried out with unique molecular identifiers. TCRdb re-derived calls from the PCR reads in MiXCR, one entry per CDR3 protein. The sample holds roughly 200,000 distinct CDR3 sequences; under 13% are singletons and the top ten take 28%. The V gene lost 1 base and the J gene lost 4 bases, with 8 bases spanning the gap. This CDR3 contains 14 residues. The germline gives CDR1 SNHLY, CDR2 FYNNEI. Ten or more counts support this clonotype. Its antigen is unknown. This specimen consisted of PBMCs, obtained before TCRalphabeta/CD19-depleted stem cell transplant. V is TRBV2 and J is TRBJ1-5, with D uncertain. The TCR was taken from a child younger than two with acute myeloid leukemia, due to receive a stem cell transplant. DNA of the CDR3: TGTGCCAGCAGTGAAGGGGCCCCTAATCAGCCCCAGCATTTT. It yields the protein CASSEGAPNQPQHF.